This T cell receptor beta chain was profiled in a study of T cells in Graves' hyperthyroidism and ophthalmopathy. RNA transcripts provided the source from which TCR beta CDR3 regions were amplified. When the TCR CDR3 underwent first-round RT-PCR, the HTBI primer set was used. MiXCR, run by TCRdb on the multiplex PCR reads, gives a single entry per CDR3 protein. Of 500,000 or so distinct CDR3 sequences listed, roughly 18% are singletons. Only a few counts were recorded for this clonotype. The germline V gene encodes CDR1 SGHVS and CDR2 FNYEAQ. The CDR3 has 13 residues. V lost 5 bases to trimming and J lost 4 bases, with 11 bases between them.

J is TRBJ1-1 and V is TRBV7-6; no firm D call. The sequencing input was blood. The clonotype originates from a woman aged 18 to 35 with Graves' ophthalmopathy. As DNA, the CDR3 is TGTGCCAGCAGCACGGACGGATTCACTGAAGCTTTCTTT. Translating gives CASSTDGFTEAFF.